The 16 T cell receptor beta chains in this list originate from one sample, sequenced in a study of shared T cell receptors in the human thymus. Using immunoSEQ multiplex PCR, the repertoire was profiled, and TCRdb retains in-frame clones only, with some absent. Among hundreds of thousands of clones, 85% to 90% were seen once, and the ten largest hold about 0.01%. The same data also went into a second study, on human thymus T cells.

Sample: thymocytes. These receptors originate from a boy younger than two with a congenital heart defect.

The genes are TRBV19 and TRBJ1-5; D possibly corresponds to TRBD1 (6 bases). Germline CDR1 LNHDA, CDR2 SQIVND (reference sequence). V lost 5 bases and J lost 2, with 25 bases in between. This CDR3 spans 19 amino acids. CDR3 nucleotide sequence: TGTGCCAGTAGTCTACCGGGACAAAGGACCGAAGTGGGCAATCAGCCCCAGCATTTT. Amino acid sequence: CASSLPGQRTEVGNQPQHF.

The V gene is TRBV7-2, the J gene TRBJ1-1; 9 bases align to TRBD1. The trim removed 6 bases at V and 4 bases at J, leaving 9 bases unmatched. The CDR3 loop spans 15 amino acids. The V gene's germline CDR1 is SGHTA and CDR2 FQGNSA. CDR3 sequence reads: CASSDFRDRVTEAFF. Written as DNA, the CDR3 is TGTGCCAGCAGTGACTTCCGGGACAGGGTCACTGAAGCTTTCTTT.

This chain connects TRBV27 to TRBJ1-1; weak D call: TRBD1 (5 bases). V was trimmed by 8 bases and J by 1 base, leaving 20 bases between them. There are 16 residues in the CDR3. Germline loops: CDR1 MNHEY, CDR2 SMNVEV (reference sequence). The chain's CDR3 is CASSPHDGGGNTEAFF. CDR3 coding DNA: TGTGCCAGCTCACCACATGATGGGGGGGGGAACACTGAAGCTTTCTTT.

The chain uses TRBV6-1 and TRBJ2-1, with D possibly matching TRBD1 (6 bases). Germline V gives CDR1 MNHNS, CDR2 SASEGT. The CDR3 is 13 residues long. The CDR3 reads CLSDGDNYNEQFF. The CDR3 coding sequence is TGTCTTTCCGACGGGGACAATTACAATGAGCAGTTCTTC.

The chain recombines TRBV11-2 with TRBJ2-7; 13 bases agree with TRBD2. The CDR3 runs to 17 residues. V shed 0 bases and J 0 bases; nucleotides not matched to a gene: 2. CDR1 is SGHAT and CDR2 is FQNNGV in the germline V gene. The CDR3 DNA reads TGTGCCAGCAGCTTAGAAGGGACTAGCGGGAACTCCTACGAGCAGTACTTC. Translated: CASSLEGTSGNSYEQYF.

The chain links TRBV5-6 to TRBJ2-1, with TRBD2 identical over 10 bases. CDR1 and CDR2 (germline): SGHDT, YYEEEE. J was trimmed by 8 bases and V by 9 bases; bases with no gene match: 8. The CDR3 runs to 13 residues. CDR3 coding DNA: TGTGCCACCGGAGCGGGAGGGGAGGATGAGCAGTTCTTC. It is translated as CATGAGGEDEQFF.

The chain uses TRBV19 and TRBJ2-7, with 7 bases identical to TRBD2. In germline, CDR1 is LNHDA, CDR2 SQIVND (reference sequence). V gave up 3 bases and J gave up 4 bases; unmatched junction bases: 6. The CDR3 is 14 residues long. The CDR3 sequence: CASSILRELYEQYF. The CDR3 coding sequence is TGTGCCAGTAGTATCTTGCGGGAGCTTTACGAGCAGTACTTC. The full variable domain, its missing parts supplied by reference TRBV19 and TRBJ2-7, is DGGITQSPKYLFRKEGQNVTLSCEQNLNHDAMYWYRQDPGQGLRLIYYSQIVNDFQKGDIAEGYSVSREKKESFPLTVTSAQKNPTAFYLCASSILRELYEQYFGPGTRLTVT.

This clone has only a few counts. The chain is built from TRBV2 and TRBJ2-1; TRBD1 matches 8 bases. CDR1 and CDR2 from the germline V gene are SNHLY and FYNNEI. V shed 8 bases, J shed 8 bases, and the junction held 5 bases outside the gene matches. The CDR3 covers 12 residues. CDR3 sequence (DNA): TGTGCCAGCTCAACAGGGGGAGATGAGCAGTTCTTC. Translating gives CASSTGGDEQFF. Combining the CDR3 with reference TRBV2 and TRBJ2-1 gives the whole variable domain EPEVTQTPSHQVTQMGQEVILRCVPISNHLYFYWYRQILGQKVEFLVSFYNNEISEKSEIFDDQFSVERPDGSNFTLKIRSTKLEDSAMYFCASSTGGDEQFFGPGTRLTVL.

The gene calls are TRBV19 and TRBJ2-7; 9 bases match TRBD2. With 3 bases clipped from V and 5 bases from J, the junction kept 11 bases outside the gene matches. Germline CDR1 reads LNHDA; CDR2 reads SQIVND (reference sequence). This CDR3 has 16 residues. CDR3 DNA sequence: TGTGCCAGTAGTATTCGGGGGTTTGGCGGGAGGGACGAGCAGTACTTC. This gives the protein CASSIRGFGGRDEQYF.

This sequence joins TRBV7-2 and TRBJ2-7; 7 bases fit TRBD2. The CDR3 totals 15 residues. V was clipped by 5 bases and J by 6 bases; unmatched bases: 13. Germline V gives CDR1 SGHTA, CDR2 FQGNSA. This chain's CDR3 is CASSPSNAGVGEQYF. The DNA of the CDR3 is TGTGCCAGCAGCCCGTCTAACGCGGGAGTTGGCGAGCAGTACTTC.

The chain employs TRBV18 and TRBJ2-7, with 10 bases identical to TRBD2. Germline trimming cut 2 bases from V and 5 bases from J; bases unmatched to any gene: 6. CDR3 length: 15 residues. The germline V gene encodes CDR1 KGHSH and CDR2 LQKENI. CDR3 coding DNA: TGTGCCAGCTCACCATGGGTAGCGGGAGGAGACGAGCAGTACTTC. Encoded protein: CASSPWVAGGDEQYF.

The CDR3 region has the DNA TGCGCCAGCAGCCACAATATAGCGGGAGCTCTCAATGAGCAGTTCTTC. It translates to CASSHNIAGALNEQFF. This chain uses TRBV4-3 with TRBJ2-1; TRBD2 matches at 9 bases. The CDR3 contains 16 residues. Trimming removed 3 bases from V and 6 bases from J; junction bases left unmatched: 9. Germline V gives CDR1 LGHNA, CDR2 YSLEER.

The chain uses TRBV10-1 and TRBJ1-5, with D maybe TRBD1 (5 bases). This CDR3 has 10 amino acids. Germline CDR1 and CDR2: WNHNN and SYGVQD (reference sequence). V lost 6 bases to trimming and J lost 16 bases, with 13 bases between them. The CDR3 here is CASRDTGVHF. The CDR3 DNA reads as TGCGCCAGCAGGGACACGGGGGTTCATTTT.

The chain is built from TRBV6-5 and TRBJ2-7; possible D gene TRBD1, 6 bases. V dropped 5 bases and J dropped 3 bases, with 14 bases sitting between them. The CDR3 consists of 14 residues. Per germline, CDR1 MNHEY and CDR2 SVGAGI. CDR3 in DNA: TGTGCCAGCAGTCGACAGGTGAAGGGCTACGAGCAGTACTTC. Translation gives CASSRQVKGYEQYF.

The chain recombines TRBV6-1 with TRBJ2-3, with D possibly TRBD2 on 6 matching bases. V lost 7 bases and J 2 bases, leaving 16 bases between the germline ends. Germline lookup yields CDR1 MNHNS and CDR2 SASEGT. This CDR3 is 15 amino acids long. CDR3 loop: CASIPGSGPTDTQYF. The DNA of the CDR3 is TGTGCCAGCATCCCCGGGAGCGGCCCCACAGATACGCAGTATTTT.

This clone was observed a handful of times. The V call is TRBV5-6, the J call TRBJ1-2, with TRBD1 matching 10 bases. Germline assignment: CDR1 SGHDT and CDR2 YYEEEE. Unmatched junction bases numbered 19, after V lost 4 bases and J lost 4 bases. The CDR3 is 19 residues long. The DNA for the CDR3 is TGTGCCAGCAGCCTAAAACGCGGGACAGGGGACCCTCCATCCTATGGCTACACCTTC. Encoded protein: CASSLKRGTGDPPSYGYTF.